A selection of T cell receptor beta chains follows, all from one sample in a study of shared clonotypes between healthy human individuals. TCRdb keeps only in-frame clones here, not all; method: immunoSEQ multiplex PCR. Of 950,000 to 1,300,000 clones in the sample, about 74% were seen once. Specimen: memory CD4+ T cells sorted from blood. All receptors derive from a man aged 18 to 29 in good health. Both conserved end residues are part of each CDR3. The D gene is left open where the match is weak. Some rows have no size entry. The others give once, few or many, or a class for an expanded clone.

V gene: TRBV11-2
J gene: TRBJ2-5
clone size: few
D gene: NA
CDR3 protein: CASSSDSGTPKETQYF
CDR3 DNA: TGTGCCAGCAGCTCCGACTCCGGGACTCCCAAAGAGACCCAGTACTTC

V gene: TRBV7-9
J gene: TRBJ2-7
clone size: NA
D gene: TRBD1
CDR3 protein: CASSPIPRGQGVSVEQYF
CDR3 DNA: TGTGCCAGCAGCCCCATCCCACGTGGACAGGGGGTTTCGGTCGAGCAGTACTTC

V gene: TRBV7-2
J gene: TRBJ1-1
clone size: NA
D gene: NA
CDR3 protein: CASSLAPPRGGTEAFF
CDR3 DNA: TGTGCCAGCAGCTTAGCGCCCCCACGGGGAGGTACTGAAGCTTTCTTT

V gene: TRBV5-1
J gene: TRBJ2-7
clone size: NA
D gene: NA
CDR3 protein: CASSFRERYEQYF
CDR3 DNA: TGCGCCAGCAGCTTCAGGGAACGCTACGAGCAGTACTTC

V gene: TRBV11-2
J gene: TRBJ1-5
clone size: NA
D gene: NA
CDR3 protein: CASSLAGGGNQPQHF
CDR3 DNA: TGTGCCAGCAGCTTAGCCGGGGGGGGCAATCAGCCCCAGCATTTT

V gene: TRBV10-3
J gene: TRBJ1-2
clone size: few
D gene: TRBD1
CDR3 protein: CAIGGTADLYGYTF
CDR3 DNA: TGTGCCATCGGAGGGACAGCCGATCTCTATGGCTACACCTTC

V gene: TRBV6-1
J gene: TRBJ1-2
clone size: few
D gene: TRBD1
CDR3 protein: CASSDGQGPAQGYTF
CDR3 DNA: TGTGCCAGCAGTGATGGACAGGGTCCAGCTCAGGGCTACACCTTC

V gene: TRBV14
J gene: TRBJ2-7
clone size: NA
D gene: NA
CDR3 protein: CASSPQGGGEQYF
CDR3 DNA: TGTGCCAGCAGCCCCCAGGGAGGGGGCGAGCAGTACTTC

V gene: TRBV7-8
J gene: TRBJ1-2
clone size: NA
D gene: NA
CDR3 protein: CASSLVIGRMSYGYTF
CDR3 DNA: TGTGCCAGCAGCTTAGTTATAGGACGGATGAGCTATGGCTACACCTTC

V gene: TRBV2
J gene: TRBJ2-6
clone size: NA
D gene: NA
CDR3 protein: CASSERVGANVLTF
CDR3 DNA: TGTGCCAGCAGTGAAAGGGTTGGGGCCAACGTCCTGACTTTC

V gene: TRBV7-2
J gene: TRBJ2-5
clone size: NA
D gene: TRBD2
CDR3 protein: CASSSNSGGVETQYF
CDR3 DNA: TGTGCCAGCAGCTCAAATAGCGGGGGGGTAGAGACCCAGTACTTC

V gene: TRBV4-2
J gene: TRBJ2-3
clone size: NA
D gene: NA
CDR3 protein: CASSQDPLSTDTQYF
CDR3 DNA: TGTGCCAGCAGCCAAGATCCCCTTAGCACAGATACGCAGTATTTT

V gene: TRBV30
J gene: TRBJ1-3
clone size: NA
D gene: NA
CDR3 protein: CASGKFNTIYF
CDR3 DNA: TGTGCCTCTGGGAAGTTCAACACCATATATTTT

V gene: TRBV7-2
J gene: TRBJ2-7
clone size: NA
D gene: NA
CDR3 protein: CASSLEGLGLYEQYF
CDR3 DNA: TGTGCCAGCAGCTTAGAGGGGCTGGGGCTCTACGAGCAGTACTTC

V gene: TRBV5-4
J gene: TRBJ2-6
clone size: NA
D gene: NA
CDR3 protein: CASSLGGAGANVLTF
CDR3 DNA: TGTGCCAGCAGCTTGGGGGGCGCTGGGGCCAACGTCCTGACTTTC

V gene: TRBV2
J gene: TRBJ1-2
clone size: few
D gene: NA
CDR3 protein: CASSGQSILSYTF
CDR3 DNA: TGTGCCAGCAGTGGACAGAGCATTCTATCCTACACCTTC

V gene: TRBV5-1
J gene: TRBJ2-5
clone size: NA
D gene: TRBD1
CDR3 protein: CASSHRDSQTLQETQYF
CDR3 DNA: TGCGCCAGCAGCCACCGGGACAGTCAGACTTTACAAGAGACCCAGTACTTC

V gene: TRBV30
J gene: TRBJ1-6
clone size: NA
D gene: NA
CDR3 protein: CAWSQTNNSPLHF
CDR3 DNA: TGTGCCTGGAGCCAGACGAATAATTCACCCCTCCACTTT

V gene: TRBV5-1
J gene: TRBJ1-3
clone size: NA
D gene: NA
CDR3 protein: CASSLSTGIGNTIYF
CDR3 DNA: TGCGCCAGCAGCCTATCGACAGGTATTGGAAACACCATATATTTT

V gene: TRBV7-2
J gene: TRBJ2-5
clone size: few
D gene: TRBD2
CDR3 protein: CASSLAASGQETQYF
CDR3 DNA: TGTGCCAGCAGCTTAGCGGCTAGCGGCCAAGAGACCCAGTACTTC

V gene: TRBV7-5
J gene: TRBJ2-2
clone size: NA
D gene: NA
CDR3 protein: CARSRTSGSRRTGELFF
CDR3 DNA: TGTGCCAGAAGCCGGACTAGCGGGAGTAGGAGAACCGGGGAGCTGTTTTTT

V gene: TRBV30
J gene: TRBJ1-1
clone size: many
D gene: NA
CDR3 protein: CAWGGLPEAFF
CDR3 DNA: TGTGCCTGGGGGGGGTTGCCTGAAGCTTTCTTT

V gene: TRBV9
J gene: TRBJ1-4
clone size: NA
D gene: TRBD1
CDR3 protein: CASSQSGTGNEKLFF
CDR3 DNA: TGTGCCAGCAGCCAGTCAGGGACAGGGAATGAAAAACTGTTTTTT

V gene: TRBV27
J gene: TRBJ2-3
clone size: NA
D gene: NA
CDR3 protein: CASSLGRRSTDTQYF
CDR3 DNA: TGTGCCAGCAGTTTAGGGAGACGAAGCACAGATACGCAGTATTTT

V gene: TRBV25-1
J gene: TRBJ2-1
clone size: NA
D gene: NA
CDR3 protein: CASSVQGPNEQFF
CDR3 DNA: TGTGCCAGCAGTGTGCAGGGGCCCAATGAGCAGTTCTTC

V gene: TRBV2
J gene: TRBJ2-2
clone size: few
D gene: NA
CDR3 protein: CASSEQTRGELFF
CDR3 DNA: TGTGCCAGCAGTGAACAGACCCGGGGGGAGCTGTTTTTT

V gene: TRBV5-1
J gene: TRBJ2-3
clone size: NA
D gene: NA
CDR3 protein: CASSTGWDTDTQYF
CDR3 DNA: TGCGCCAGCAGCACCGGGTGGGACACGGATACGCAGTATTTT

V gene: TRBV29-1
J gene: TRBJ1-1
clone size: few
D gene: NA
CDR3 protein: CSVDGGLGTEAFF
CDR3 DNA: TGCAGCGTTGATGGAGGGTTGGGCACTGAAGCTTTCTTT

V gene: TRBV6-5
J gene: TRBJ2-7
clone size: NA
D gene: TRBD1
CDR3 protein: CASSGTGTYEQYF
CDR3 DNA: TGTGCCAGCAGTGGGACAGGAACCTACGAGCAGTACTTC

V gene: TRBV28
J gene: TRBJ2-2
clone size: NA
D gene: NA
CDR3 protein: CASSQYTDGELFF
CDR3 DNA: TGTGCCAGCAGTCAATACACGGACGGGGAGCTGTTTTTT

V gene: TRBV23-1
J gene: TRBJ1-4
clone size: few
D gene: NA
CDR3 protein: CASSQGGNEKLFF
CDR3 DNA: TGCGCCAGCAGTCAGGGAGGCAATGAAAAACTGTTTTTT

V gene: TRBV27
J gene: TRBJ2-7
clone size: NA
D gene: TRBD1
CDR3 protein: CASSPGQGAREQYF
CDR3 DNA: TGTGCCAGCAGTCCGGGACAGGGGGCAAGGGAGCAGTACTTC

V gene: TRBV27
J gene: TRBJ2-1
clone size: NA
D gene: TRBD2
CDR3 protein: CASSLGLAGTTEFF
CDR3 DNA: TGTGCCAGCAGTTTAGGACTAGCGGGGACTACAGAGTTCTTC

V gene: TRBV5-8
J gene: TRBJ1-5
clone size: few
D gene: NA
CDR3 protein: CASSSGEVLYSNQPQHF
CDR3 DNA: TGTGCCAGCAGCTCAGGGGAAGTTTTATATAGCAATCAGCCCCAGCATTTT

V gene: TRBV27
J gene: TRBJ2-3
clone size: NA
D gene: TRBD2
CDR3 protein: CASSSSTSGGRTDTQYF
CDR3 DNA: TGTGCCAGCAGTTCCTCGACTAGCGGGGGCCGCACAGATACGCAGTATTTT

V gene: TRBV5-4
J gene: TRBJ2-1
clone size: NA
D gene: TRBD2
CDR3 protein: CASSLGGAGGSEQFF
CDR3 DNA: TGTGCCAGCAGCTTGGGGGGAGCGGGAGGGAGCGAGCAGTTCTTC

V gene: TRBV7-2
J gene: TRBJ2-1
clone size: once
D gene: TRBD2
CDR3 protein: CASSPAGTVYNEQFF
CDR3 DNA: TGTGCCAGCAGCCCAGCGGGAACCGTATACAATGAGCAGTTCTTC

V gene: TRBV4-2
J gene: TRBJ1-3
clone size: NA
D gene: TRBD1
CDR3 protein: CASSSRQGTGNTIYF
CDR3 DNA: TGTGCCAGCAGCAGCCGACAGGGGACAGGAAACACCATATATTTT

V gene: TRBV6-5
J gene: TRBJ2-3
clone size: NA
D gene: NA
CDR3 protein: CASKRGQTASDTQYF
CDR3 DNA: TGTGCCAGCAAGAGGGGCCAGACGGCATCAGATACGCAGTATTTT

V gene: TRBV9
J gene: TRBJ2-3
clone size: NA
D gene: NA
CDR3 protein: CASSVDGWDPSTDTQYF
CDR3 DNA: TGTGCCAGCAGCGTAGATGGCTGGGACCCGAGCACAGATACGCAGTATTTT

V gene: TRBV5-1
J gene: TRBJ2-3
clone size: NA
D gene: TRBD1
CDR3 protein: CASSARQGTSTDTQYF
CDR3 DNA: TGCGCCAGCAGCGCTCGACAGGGAACTAGCACAGATACGCAGTATTTT

V gene: TRBV5-8
J gene: TRBJ2-2
clone size: NA
D gene: NA
CDR3 protein: CASSPFRGPSTGELFF
CDR3 DNA: TGTGCCAGCAGCCCCTTCCGAGGGCCGAGCACCGGGGAGCTGTTTTTT

V gene: TRBV2
J gene: TRBJ2-5
clone size: NA
D gene: NA
CDR3 protein: CARGGETQYF
CDR3 DNA: TGTGCCAGGGGGGGTGAGACCCAGTACTTC

V gene: TRBV2
J gene: TRBJ2-5
clone size: NA
D gene: NA
CDR3 protein: CASSERRGRETQYF
CDR3 DNA: TGTGCCAGCAGTGAGAGGCGGGGGCGTGAGACCCAGTACTTC

V gene: TRBV5-1
J gene: TRBJ2-7
clone size: once
D gene: TRBD2
CDR3 protein: CASRAGDGTYEQYF
CDR3 DNA: TGCGCCAGCAGGGCGGGAGACGGCACGTACGAGCAGTACTTC

V gene: TRBV10-3
J gene: TRBJ2-7
clone size: once
D gene: TRBD2
CDR3 protein: CAISESGGIPLYEQYF
CDR3 DNA: TGTGCCATCAGTGAGTCGGGGGGGATCCCTCTCTACGAGCAGTACTTC

V gene: TRBV9
J gene: TRBJ1-1
clone size: NA
D gene: NA
CDR3 protein: CASSGNGAGENTEAFF
CDR3 DNA: TGTGCCAGCAGCGGGAATGGGGCAGGGGAGAACACTGAAGCTTTCTTT

V gene: TRBV7-2
J gene: TRBJ2-5
clone size: NA
D gene: TRBD1
CDR3 protein: CASSSGQGSQETQYF
CDR3 DNA: TGTGCCAGCAGCTCGGGACAGGGGTCCCAAGAGACCCAGTACTTC

V gene: TRBV7-9
J gene: TRBJ2-3
clone size: NA
D gene: TRBD2
CDR3 protein: CASSAGGLSTDTQYF
CDR3 DNA: TGTGCCAGCAGCGCGGGGGGCTTGAGCACAGATACGCAGTATTTT

V gene: TRBV2
J gene: TRBJ2-7
clone size: NA
D gene: NA
CDR3 protein: CASSAERSLSGHEQYF
CDR3 DNA: TGTGCCAGCAGCGCAGAACGGAGCCTGTCGGGCCACGAGCAGTACTTC

V gene: TRBV10-3
J gene: TRBJ2-1
clone size: few
D gene: TRBD2
CDR3 protein: CAISLSGDRYNEQFF
CDR3 DNA: TGTGCCATCAGTCTAAGCGGGGATCGCTACAATGAGCAGTTCTTC

V gene: TRBV6-5
J gene: TRBJ1-3
clone size: NA
D gene: TRBD1
CDR3 protein: CASRTGGDTIYF
CDR3 DNA: TGTGCCAGCCGGACAGGGGGTGACACCATATATTTT

V gene: TRBV6-1
J gene: TRBJ1-3
clone size: few
D gene: TRBD1
CDR3 protein: CASRTGGNSGNTIYF
CDR3 DNA: TGTGCCAGCAGGACAGGGGGGAACTCTGGAAACACCATATATTTT

V gene: TRBV5-1
J gene: TRBJ1-1
clone size: NA
D gene: NA
CDR3 protein: CASSLEGTKNTEAFF
CDR3 DNA: TGCGCCAGCAGCTTGGAGGGGACAAAGAACACTGAAGCTTTCTTT